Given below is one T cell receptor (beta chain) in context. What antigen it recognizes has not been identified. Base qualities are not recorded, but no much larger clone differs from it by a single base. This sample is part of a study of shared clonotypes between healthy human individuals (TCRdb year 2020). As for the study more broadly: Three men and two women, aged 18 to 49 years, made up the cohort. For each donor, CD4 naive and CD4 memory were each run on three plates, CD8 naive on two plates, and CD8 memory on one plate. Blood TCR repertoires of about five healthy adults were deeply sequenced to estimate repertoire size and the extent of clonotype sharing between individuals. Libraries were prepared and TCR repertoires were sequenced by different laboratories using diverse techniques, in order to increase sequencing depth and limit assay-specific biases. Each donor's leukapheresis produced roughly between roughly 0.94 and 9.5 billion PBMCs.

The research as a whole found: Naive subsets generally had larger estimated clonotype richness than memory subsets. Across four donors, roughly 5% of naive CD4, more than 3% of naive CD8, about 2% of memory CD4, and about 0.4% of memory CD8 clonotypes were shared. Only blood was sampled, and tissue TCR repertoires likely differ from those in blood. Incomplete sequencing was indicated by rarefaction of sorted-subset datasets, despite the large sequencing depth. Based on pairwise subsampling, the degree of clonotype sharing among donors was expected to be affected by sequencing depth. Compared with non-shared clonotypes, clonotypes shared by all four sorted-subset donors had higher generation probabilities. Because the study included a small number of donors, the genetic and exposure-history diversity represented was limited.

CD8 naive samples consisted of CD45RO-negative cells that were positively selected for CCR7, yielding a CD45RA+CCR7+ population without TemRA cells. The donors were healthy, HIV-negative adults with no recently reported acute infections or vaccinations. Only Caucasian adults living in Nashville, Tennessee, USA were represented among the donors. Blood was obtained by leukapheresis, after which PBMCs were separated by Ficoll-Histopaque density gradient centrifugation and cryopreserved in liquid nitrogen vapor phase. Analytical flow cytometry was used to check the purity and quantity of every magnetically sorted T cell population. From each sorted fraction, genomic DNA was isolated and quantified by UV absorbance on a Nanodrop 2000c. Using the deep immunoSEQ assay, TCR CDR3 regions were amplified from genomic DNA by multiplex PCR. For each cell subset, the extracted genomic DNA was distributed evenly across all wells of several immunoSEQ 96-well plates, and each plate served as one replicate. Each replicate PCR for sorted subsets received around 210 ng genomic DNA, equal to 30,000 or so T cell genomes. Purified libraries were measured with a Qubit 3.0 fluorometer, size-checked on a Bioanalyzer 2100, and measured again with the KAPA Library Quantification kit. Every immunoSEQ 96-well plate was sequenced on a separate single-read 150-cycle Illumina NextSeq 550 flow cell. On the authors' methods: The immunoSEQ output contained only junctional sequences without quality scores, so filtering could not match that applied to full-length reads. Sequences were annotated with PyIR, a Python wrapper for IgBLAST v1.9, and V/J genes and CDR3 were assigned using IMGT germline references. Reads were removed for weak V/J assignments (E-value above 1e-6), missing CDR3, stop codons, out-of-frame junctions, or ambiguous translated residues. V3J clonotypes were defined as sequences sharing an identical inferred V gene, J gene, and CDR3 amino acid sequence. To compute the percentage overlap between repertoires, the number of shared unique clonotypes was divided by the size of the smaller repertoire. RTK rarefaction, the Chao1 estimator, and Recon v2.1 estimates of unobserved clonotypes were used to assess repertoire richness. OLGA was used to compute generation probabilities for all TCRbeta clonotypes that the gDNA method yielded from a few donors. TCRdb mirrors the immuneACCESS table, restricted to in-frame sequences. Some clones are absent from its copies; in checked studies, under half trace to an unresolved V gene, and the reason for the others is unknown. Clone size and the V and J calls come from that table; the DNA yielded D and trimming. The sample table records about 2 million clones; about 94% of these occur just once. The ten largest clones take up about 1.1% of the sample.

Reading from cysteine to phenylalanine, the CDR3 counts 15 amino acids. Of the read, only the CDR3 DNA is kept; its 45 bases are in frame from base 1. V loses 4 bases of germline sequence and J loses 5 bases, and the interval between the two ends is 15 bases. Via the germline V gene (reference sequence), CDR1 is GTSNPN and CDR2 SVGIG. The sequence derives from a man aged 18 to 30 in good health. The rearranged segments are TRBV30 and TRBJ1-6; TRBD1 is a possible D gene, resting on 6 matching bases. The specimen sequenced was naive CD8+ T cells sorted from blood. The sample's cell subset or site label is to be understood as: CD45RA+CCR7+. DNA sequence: TGTGCCTGGACCCTGGGGGCAGATCATAATTCACCCCTCCACTTT. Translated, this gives CAWTLGADHNSPLHF.